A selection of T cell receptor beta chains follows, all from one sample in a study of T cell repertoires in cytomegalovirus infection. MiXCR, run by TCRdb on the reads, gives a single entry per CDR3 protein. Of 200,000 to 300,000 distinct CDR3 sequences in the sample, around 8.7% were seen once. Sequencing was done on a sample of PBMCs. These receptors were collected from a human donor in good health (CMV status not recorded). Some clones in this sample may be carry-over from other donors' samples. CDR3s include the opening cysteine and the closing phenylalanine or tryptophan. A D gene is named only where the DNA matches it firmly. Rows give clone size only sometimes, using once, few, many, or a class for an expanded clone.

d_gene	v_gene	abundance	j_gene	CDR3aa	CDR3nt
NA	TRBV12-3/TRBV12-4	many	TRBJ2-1	CASRTGTGRSEQFF	TGTGCCAGCAGGACCGGGACTGGAAGGAGCGAGCAGTTCTTC
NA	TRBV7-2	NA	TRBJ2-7	CASSLEGPGGYEQYF	TGTGCCAGCAGCTTAGAAGGGCCAGGGGGGTACGAGCAGTACTTC
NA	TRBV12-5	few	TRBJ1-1	CLHTLNTEAFF	TGCCTGCATACACTGAACACTGAAGCTTTCTTT
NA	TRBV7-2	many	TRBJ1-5	CASSQTGGARGTQHF	TGTGCCAGCAGCCAAACCGGGGGGGCGCGAGGGACCCAGCATTTT
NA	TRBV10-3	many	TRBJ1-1	CAISEVLGATEAFF	TGTGCCATCAGTGAGGTTTTGGGGGCCACTGAAGCTTTCTTT
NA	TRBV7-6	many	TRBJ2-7	CASSRNRGEQYF	TGTGCCAGCAGCCGCAATCGGGGAGAGCAGTACTTC
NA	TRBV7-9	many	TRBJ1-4	CASSQAGRLNEKLFF	TGTGCCAGCAGCCAGGCGGGCCGCCTTAATGAAAAACTGTTTTTT
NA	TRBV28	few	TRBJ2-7	CASSTNRAGGYF	TGTGCCAGCAGTACGAACAGGGCGGGTGGGTACTTC
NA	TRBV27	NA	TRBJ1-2	CASSLKLSNYGYTF	TGTGCCAGCAGTTTAAAACTGAGTAACTATGGCTACACCTTC
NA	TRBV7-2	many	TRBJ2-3	CASSFPELGTDTQYF	TGTGCCAGCAGCTTCCCGGAGCTGGGCACAGATACGCAGTATTTT
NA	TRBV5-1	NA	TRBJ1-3	CASAPGSGNTIYF	TGCGCCAGCGCTCCTGGGTCTGGAAACACCATATATTTT
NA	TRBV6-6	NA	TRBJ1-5	CASNSGPTLQPQHF	TGTGCCAGCAACTCCGGGCCGACCCTTCAGCCCCAGCATTTT
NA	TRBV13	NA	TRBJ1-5	CASSLGTAKANQPQHF	TGTGCCAGCAGCTTAGGAACAGCGAAGGCAAACCAGCCCCAGCATTTT
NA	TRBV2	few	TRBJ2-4	CASFGLRKTRGKNIQYF	TGTGCCAGCTTTGGACTTCGCAAAACTCGAGGCAAAAACATTCAGTACTTC
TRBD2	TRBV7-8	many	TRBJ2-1	CASSLEAVGVWEGRTTYNEQFF	TGTGCCAGCAGCTTAGAGGCAGTAGGTGTTTGGGAGGGTCGGACCACCTACAATGAGCAGTTCTTC
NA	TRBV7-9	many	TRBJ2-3	CASSLDLTSTDTQYF	TGTGCCAGCAGCTTAGACCTTACTAGCACAGATACGCAGTATTTT
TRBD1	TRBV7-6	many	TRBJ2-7	CASSVGTGGIDEQYF	TGTGCCAGCAGCGTAGGGACAGGGGGTATCGACGAGCAGTACTTC
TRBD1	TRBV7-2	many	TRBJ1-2	CASSLDWTGDNYGYTF	TGTGCCAGCAGCTTAGATTGGACAGGGGATAACTATGGCTACACCTTC
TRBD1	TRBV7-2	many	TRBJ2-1	CASSLGQGAEYNEQFF	TGTGCCAGCAGCTTAGGACAGGGGGCCGAATACAATGAGCAGTTCTTC
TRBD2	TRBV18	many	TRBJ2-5	CASSPLGAGAQETQYF	TGTGCCAGCTCACCTCTAGGAGCGGGGGCCCAAGAGACCCAGTACTTC
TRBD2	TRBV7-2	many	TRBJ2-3	CASSLARSGGSTDTQYF	TGTGCCAGCAGCTTAGCGCGGAGCGGGGGGAGCACAGATACGCAGTATTTT
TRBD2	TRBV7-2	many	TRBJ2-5	CASSLGAPTSGGQTQYF	TGTGCCAGCAGCTTAGGCGCCCCGACTAGCGGGGGGCAGACCCAGTACTTC
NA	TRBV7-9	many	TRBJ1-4	CASSASGQGEKLFF	TGTGCCAGCAGCGCCTCGGGCCAGGGGGAAAAACTGTTTTTT
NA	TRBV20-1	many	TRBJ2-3	CSASRTSTATTDTQYF	TGCAGTGCTAGTAGGACGTCTACAGCTACCACAGATACGCAGTATTTT
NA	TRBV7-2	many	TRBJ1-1	CASSLGGAVREAFF	TGTGCCAGCAGCTTAGGGGGGGCCGTCCGTGAAGCTTTCTTT
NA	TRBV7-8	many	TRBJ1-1	CASTRHLNTEAFF	TGTGCCAGCACTCGACATTTGAACACTGAAGCTTTCTTT
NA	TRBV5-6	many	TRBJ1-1	CASRVTGWENTEAFF	TGTGCCAGCAGGGTTACAGGGTGGGAGAACACTGAAGCTTTCTTT
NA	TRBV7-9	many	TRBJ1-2	CASSPSQDIIYGYTF	TGTGCCAGCAGCCCTTCTCAAGATATTATCTATGGCTACACCTTC
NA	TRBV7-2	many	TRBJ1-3	CASSLKGGGTGNTIYF	TGTGCCAGCAGCTTAAAGGGGGGGGGTACCGGAAACACCATATATTTT
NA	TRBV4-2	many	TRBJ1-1	CASSQVAGEAFF	TGTGCCAGCAGCCAAGTGGCGGGGGAAGCTTTCTTT
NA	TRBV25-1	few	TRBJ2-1	CASNEVGEQFF	TGTGCCAGCAACGAAGTAGGGGAGCAGTTCTTC
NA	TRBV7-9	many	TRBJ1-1	CASSLIGTEAFF	TGTGCCAGCAGCTTAATCGGGACCGAAGCTTTCTTT
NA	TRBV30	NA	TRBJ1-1	CAWSPGPMNTEAFF	TGTGCCTGGAGTCCTGGACCCATGAACACTGAAGCTTTCTTT
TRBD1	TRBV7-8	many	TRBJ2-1	CASSLYVGGGQGDNEQFF	TGTGCCAGCAGCTTATACGTGGGGGGGGGACAGGGGGACAATGAGCAGTTCTTC
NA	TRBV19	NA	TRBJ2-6	CASNQHPGQSSGANVLTF	TGTGCCAGTAACCAACACCCGGGACAAAGCTCTGGGGCCAACGTCCTGACTTTC
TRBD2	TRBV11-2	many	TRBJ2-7	CATTWASGRYEQYF	TGTGCCACGACCTGGGCTAGCGGGAGGTACGAGCAGTACTTC
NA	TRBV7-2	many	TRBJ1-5	CASSLVAGLNQPQHF	TGTGCCAGCAGCTTAGTCGCCGGACTCAATCAGCCCCAGCATTTT
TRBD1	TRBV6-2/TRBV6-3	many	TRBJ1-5	CASTSRGTDNQPQHF	TGTGCCAGCACCTCACGGGGGACAGATAATCAGCCCCAGCATTTT
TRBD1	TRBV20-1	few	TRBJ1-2	CSGQEPRGYTF	TGCTCTGGACAGGAACCAAGGGGCTACACCTTC
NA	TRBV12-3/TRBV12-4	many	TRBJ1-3	CASSSNQGRGNTIYF	TGTGCCAGCAGTTCTAATCAGGGTCGAGGAAACACCATATATTTT
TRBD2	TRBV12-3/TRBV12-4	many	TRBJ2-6	CASRASGFGANVLTF	TGTGCCAGCAGGGCTAGCGGGTTCGGGGCCAACGTCCTGACTTTC
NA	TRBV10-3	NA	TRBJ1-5	CAISAGSQPQHF	TGTGCCATCAGTGCAGGGAGCCAGCCCCAGCATTTT
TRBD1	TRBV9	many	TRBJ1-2	CASSYYDRASQGGYTF	TGTGCCAGCAGCTACTACGACAGGGCTTCCCAAGGGGGCTACACCTTC
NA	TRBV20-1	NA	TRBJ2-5	CSARGLSQVTQYF	TGCAGTGCTAGAGGACTGTCGCAAGTTACCCAGTACTTC
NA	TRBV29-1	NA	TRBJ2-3	CSAGADPGDTQYF	TGCAGCGCTGGAGCGGACCCTGGGGATACGCAGTATTTT